The TCR beta chain under discussion was sequenced for a study of blood T cells in healthy people across ages. Sample-barcoded 5' priming and a J-beta primer mix drove a second PCR of 7 to 11 cycles. One entry per CDR3 protein, called by TCRdb with MiXCR from the 5' RACE reads. Of roughly 2 million distinct CDR3 sequences in the sample, around half were seen once. Germline V CDR1 and CDR2: MNHEY, SMNVEV (reference sequence). The V gene lost 3 bases and the J gene lost 7 bases, with 15 bases spanning the gap. The CDR3 loop spans 14 amino acids. The authors extracted at least 6 micrograms of total RNA per sample.

Specimen: blood. The chain uses TRBV27 and TRBJ1-2; no clear D gene. The sequence was collected from a woman in her thirties or forties in good health. The CDR3 DNA reads TGTGCCAGCAGTTTGGGCGGAGCCTTCGGTGGCTACACCTTC. This codes for CASSLGGAFGGYTF.